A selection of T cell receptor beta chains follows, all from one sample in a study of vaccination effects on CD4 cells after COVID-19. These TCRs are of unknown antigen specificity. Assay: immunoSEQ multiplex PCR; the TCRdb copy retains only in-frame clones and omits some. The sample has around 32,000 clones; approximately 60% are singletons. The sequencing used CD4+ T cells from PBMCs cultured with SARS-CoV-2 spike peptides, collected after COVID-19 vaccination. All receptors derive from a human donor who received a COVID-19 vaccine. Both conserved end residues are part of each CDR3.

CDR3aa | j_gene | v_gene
CASSLSGTSSTDTQYF | TRBJ2-3 | TRBV5-1
CASRTGQGNGYTF | TRBJ1-2 | TRBV5-1
CASTLTGLETQYF | TRBJ2-5 | TRBV28
CASSSGTEETQYF | TRBJ2-5 | TRBV11-2
CASLGNRNTIYF | TRBJ1-3 | TRBV3-1/TRBV3-2
CASSPTSGRSPYEQYF | TRBJ2-7 | TRBV18
CASSMDSGTGKNIQYF | TRBJ2-4 | TRBV19
CASTGTGGYGYTF | TRBJ1-2 | TRBV6-5
CAISSRGGSLKNSEAFF | TRBJ1-1 | TRBV10-3
CASSSGTYGYTF | TRBJ1-2 | TRBV6-5
CASSQQVNTEAFF | TRBJ1-1 | TRBV28
CASSPGEGAGEQYF | TRBJ2-7 | TRBV7-8
CASSPQDRTNYGYTF | TRBJ1-2 | TRBV5-8
CASSLAGQDRQYF | TRBJ2-7 | TRBV11-2
CATLLGPGLSDTQYF | TRBJ2-3 | TRBV10-3
CASSYSSRIDTQYF | TRBJ2-3 | TRBV6-2/TRBV6-3
CASRWPNADTQYF | TRBJ2-3 | TRBV12-3/TRBV12-4
CASSLAGGNEQYF | TRBJ2-7 | TRBV12-3/TRBV12-4